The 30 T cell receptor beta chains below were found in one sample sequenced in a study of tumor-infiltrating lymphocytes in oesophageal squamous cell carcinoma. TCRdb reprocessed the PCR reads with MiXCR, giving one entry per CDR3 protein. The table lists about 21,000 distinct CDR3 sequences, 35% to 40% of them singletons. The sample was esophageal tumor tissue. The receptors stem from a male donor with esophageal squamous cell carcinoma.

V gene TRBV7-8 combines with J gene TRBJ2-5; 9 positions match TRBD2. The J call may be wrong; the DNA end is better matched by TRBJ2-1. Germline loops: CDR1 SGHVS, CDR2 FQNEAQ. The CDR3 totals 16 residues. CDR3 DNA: TGTGCCAGCAGCTATACGACTAGCGGAACCTACAATGAGCAGTTCTTC. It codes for CASSYTTSGTYNEQFF.

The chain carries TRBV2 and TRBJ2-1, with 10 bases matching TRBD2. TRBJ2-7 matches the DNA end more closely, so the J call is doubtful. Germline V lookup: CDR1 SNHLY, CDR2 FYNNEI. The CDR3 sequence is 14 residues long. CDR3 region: CASTPTSGSYEQYF. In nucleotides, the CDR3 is TGTGCCAGCACTCCGACTAGCGGGTCCTACGAGCAGTACTTC.

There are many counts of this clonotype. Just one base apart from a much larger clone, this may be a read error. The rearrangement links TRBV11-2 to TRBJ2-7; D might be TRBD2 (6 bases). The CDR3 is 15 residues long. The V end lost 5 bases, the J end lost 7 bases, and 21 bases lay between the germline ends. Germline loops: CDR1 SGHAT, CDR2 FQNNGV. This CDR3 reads CASSLDQRLGNEQYF. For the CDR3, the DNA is TGTGCCAGCAGCCTCGACCAGCGACTAGGCAATGAGCAGTACTTC.

CDR3 sequence reads: CASSLGDIRYEQYF. In DNA form, the CDR3 reads TGTGCCAGCAGCTTAGGGGACATCCGATACGAGCAGTACTTC. The V gene is TRBV7-9, the J gene TRBJ2-5; D may be TRBD1 (6 bases). The end of the DNA fits TRBJ2-7 better, so the J call may be wrong. Germline CDR1 reads SEHNR; CDR2 reads FQNEAQ (reference sequence). The CDR3 has 14 residues.

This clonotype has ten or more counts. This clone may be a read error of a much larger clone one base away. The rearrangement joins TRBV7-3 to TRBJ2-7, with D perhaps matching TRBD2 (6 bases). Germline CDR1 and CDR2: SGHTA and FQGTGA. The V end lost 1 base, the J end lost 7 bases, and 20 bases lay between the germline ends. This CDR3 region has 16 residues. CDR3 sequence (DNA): TGTGCCAGCAGCTTAATCCCACTAGCAGAATACAATGAGCAGTACTTC. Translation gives CASSLIPLAEYNEQYF.

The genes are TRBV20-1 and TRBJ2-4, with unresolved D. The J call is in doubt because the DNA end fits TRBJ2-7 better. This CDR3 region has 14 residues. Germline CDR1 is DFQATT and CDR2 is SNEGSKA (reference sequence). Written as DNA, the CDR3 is TGCAGTGCTATCGTAGGCTCTTGGGTCTACGAGCAGTACTTC. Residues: CSAIVGSWVYEQYF.

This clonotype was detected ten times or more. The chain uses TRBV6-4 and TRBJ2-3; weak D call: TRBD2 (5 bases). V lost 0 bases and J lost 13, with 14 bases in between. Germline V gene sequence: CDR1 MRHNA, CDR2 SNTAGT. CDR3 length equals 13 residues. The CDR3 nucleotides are TGTGCCAGCAGTGACTCGAACGGGGAATTAAAGTATTTT. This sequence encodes CASSDSNGELKYF.

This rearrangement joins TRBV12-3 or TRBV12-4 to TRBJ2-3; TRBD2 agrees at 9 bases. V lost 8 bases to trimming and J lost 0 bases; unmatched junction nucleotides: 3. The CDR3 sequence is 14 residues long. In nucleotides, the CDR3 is TGTGCCAGCCGGACTAGCGTAAGCACAGATACGCAGTATTTT. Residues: CASRTSVSTDTQYF.

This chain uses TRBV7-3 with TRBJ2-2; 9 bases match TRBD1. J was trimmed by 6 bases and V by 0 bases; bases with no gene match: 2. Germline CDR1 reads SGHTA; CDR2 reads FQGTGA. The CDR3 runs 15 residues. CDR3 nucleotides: TGTGCCAGCAGCTTAACACAGGGGGCATCCGGGGAGCTGTTTTTT. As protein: CASSLTQGASGELFF. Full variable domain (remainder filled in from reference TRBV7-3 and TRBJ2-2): GAGVSQTPSNKVTEKGKYVELRCDPISGHTALYWYRQSLGQGPEFLIYFQGTGAADDSGLPNDRFFAVRPEGSVSTLKIQRTERGDSAVYLCASSLTQGASGELFFGEGSRLTVL.

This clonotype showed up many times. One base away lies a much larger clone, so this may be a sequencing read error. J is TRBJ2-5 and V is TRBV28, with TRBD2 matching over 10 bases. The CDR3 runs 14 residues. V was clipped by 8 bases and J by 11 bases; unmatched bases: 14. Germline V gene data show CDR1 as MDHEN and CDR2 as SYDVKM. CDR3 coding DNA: TGTGCCAGCGTAATAGCGGGAGGTAACAATGAGCAGTACTTC. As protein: CASVIAGGNNEQYF.

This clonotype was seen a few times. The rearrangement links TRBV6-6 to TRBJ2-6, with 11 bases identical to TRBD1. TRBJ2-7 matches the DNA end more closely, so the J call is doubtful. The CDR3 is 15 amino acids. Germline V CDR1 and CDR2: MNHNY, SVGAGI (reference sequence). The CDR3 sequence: CASSYSGTGGYEQYF. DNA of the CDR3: TGTGCCAGCAGTTACTCCGGGACAGGGGGCTACGAGCAGTACTTC.

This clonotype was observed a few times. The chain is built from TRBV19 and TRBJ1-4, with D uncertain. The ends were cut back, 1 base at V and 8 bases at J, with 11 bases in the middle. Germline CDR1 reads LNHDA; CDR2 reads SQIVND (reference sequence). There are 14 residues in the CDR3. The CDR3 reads CASSIALSPEKLFF. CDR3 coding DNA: TGTGCCAGTAGTATAGCGCTGTCACCGGAAAAACTGTTTTTT.

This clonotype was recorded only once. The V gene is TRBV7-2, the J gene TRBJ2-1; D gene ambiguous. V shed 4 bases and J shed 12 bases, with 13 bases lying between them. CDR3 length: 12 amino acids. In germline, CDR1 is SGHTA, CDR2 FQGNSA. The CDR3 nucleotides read TGTGCCAGCAGCTCCACGTTAGTTCGGCAGTTCTTC. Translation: CASSSTLVRQFF.

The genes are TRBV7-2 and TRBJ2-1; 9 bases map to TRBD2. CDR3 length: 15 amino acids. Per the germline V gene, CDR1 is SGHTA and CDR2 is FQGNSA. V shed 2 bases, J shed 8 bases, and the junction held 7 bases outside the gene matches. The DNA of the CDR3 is TGTGCCAGCAGCTTACTTAGCGGGGGTTGGGATGAGCAGTTCTTC. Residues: CASSLLSGGWDEQFF.

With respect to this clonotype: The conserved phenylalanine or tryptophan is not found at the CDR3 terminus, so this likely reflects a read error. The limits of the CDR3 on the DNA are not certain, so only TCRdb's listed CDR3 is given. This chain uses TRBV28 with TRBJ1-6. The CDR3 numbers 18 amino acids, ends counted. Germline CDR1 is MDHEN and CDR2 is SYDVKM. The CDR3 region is CASTSRTGLHNSPLHFGN.

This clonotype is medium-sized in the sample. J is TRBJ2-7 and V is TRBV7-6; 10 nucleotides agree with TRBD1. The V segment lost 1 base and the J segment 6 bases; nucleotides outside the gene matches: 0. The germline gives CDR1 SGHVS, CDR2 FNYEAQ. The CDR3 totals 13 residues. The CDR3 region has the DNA TGTGCCAGCAGCTTAGGGACAGGGGGCGAGCAGTACTTC. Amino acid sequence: CASSLGTGGEQYF.

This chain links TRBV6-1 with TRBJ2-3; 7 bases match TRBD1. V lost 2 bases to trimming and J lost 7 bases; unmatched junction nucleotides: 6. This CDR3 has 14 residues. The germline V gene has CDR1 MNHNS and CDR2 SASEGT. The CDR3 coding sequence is TGTGCCAGCAGTGAAAGTCAGGGGGTTAATACGCAGTATTTT. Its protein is CASSESQGVNTQYF.

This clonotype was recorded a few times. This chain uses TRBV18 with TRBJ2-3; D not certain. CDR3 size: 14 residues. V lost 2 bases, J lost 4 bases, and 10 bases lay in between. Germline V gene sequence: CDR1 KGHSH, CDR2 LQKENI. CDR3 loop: CASSPTTSSDTQYF. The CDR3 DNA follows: TGTGCCAGCTCACCAACGACAAGTTCAGATACGCAGTATTTT.

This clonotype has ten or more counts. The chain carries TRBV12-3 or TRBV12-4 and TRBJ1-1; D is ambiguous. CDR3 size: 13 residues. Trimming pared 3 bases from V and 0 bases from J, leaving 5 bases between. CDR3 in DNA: TGTGCCAGCAGTTTGGTTGTGAACACTGAAGCTTTCTTT. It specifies CASSLVVNTEAFF.

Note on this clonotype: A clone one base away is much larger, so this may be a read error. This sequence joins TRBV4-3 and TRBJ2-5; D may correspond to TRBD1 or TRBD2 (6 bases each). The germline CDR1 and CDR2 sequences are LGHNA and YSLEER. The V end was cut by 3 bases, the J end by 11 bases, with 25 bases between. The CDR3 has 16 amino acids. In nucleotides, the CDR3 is TGCGCCAGCAGCCACGCCCGGGGGCCCTCCTACAATGAGCAGTACTTC. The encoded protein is CASSHARGPSYNEQYF.

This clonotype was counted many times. CDR3 in amino acids: CASSQRPDTQYF. The CDR3 DNA sequence: TGTGCCAGCAGCCAGCGGCCAGATACGCAGTATTTT. This chain links TRBV7-9 with TRBJ2-3, with TRBD2 as a possible D gene (5 bases). CDR1 is SEHNR and CDR2 is FQNEAQ in the germline V gene (reference sequence). V was cut by 5 bases and J by 4 bases, with 7 bases left in between. This CDR3 contains 12 residues. Combining the CDR3 with reference TRBV7-9 and TRBJ2-3 gives the whole variable domain DTGVSQNPRHKITKRGQNVTFRCDPISEHNRLYWYRQTLGQGPEFLTYFQNEAQLEKSRLLSDRFSAERPKGSFSTLEIQRTEQGDSAMYLCASSQRPDTQYFGPGTRLTVL.

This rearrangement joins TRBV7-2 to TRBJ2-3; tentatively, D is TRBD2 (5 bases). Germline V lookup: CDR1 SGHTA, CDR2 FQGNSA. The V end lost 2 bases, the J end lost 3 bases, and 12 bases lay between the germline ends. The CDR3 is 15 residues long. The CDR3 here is CASSLRALATDTQYF. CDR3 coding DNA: TGTGCCAGCAGCTTAAGGGCGCTAGCAACAGATACGCAGTATTTT.

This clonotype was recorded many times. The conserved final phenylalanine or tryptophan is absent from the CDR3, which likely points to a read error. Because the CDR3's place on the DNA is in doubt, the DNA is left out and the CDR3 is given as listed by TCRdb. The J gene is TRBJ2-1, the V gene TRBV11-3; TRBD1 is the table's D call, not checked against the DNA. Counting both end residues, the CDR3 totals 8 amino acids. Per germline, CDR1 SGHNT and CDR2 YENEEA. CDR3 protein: CASSLPRT.

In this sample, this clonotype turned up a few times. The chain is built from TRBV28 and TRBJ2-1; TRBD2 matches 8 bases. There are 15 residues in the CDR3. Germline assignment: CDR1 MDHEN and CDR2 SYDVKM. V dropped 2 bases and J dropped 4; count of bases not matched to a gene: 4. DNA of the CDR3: TGTGCCAGCAGTTTACCAGCGGGGGATTACAATGAGCAGTTCTTC. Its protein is CASSLPAGDYNEQFF.

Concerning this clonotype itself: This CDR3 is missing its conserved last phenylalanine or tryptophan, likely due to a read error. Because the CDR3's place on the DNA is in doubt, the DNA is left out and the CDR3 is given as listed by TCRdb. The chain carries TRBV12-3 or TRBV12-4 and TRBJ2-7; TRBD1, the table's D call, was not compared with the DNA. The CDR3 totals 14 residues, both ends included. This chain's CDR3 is CASKTAGGGYTFGS.

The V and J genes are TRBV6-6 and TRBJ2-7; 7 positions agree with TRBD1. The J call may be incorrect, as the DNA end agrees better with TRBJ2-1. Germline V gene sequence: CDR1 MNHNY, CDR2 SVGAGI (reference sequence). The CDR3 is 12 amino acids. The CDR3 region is CASTTGHNEQFF. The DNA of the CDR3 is TGTGCCAGCACGACAGGGCACAATGAGCAGTTCTTC.

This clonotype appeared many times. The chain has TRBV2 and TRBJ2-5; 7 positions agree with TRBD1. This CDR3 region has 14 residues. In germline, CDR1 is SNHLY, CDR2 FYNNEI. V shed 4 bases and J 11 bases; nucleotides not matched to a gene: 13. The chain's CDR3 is CASSGGTEGPKQYF. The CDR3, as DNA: TGTGCCAGCAGTGGAGGGACAGAAGGGCCTAAGCAGTACTTC.

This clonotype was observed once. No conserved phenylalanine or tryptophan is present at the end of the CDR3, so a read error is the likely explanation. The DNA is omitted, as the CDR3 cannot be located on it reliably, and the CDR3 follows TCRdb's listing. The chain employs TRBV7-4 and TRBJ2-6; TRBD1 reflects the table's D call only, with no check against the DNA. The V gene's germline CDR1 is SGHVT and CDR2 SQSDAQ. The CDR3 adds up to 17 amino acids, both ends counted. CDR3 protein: CASSLGRGSYNEQFFGA.

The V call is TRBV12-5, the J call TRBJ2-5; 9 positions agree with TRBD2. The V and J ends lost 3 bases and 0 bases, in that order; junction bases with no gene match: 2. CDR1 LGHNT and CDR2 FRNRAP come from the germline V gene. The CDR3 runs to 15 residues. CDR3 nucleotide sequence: TGTGCTAGTGGTTTCGGACTAGCGTACCAAGAGACCCAGTACTTC. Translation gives CASGFGLAYQETQYF.

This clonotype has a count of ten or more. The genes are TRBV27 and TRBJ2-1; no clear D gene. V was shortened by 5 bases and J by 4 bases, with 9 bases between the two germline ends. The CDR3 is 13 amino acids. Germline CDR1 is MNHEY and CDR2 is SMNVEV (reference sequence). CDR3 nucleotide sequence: TGTGCCAGCAGTGCCTCCAATTACAATGAGCAGTTCTTC. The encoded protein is CASSASNYNEQFF.